These 16 T cell receptor beta chains came from one sample sequenced in a study of naive and memory T cell subsets. Amplification of ligated cDNA took four PCR rounds with SP2 and nested alpha and beta constant primers. TCRdb re-called the 5' RACE reads through MiXCR, storing one row per CDR3 protein. Of roughly 60,000 distinct CDR3 sequences in the sample, 7% to 8.5% are singletons; the top ten hold 8.5% to 10%. The library had UMIs added by 3' ligation of an oligonucleotide to TCR cDNA. These TCRs come from a male donor in good health.

This clonotype has a handful of counts. V and J are TRBV19 and TRBJ2-3; 7 bases align to TRBD2. With V trimmed by 4 bases and J by 0 bases, 4 bases remained unmatched. CDR3 size: 15 residues. The germline CDR1 and CDR2 sequences are LNHDA and SQIVND (reference sequence). CDR3 nucleotides: TGTGCCAGTAGTACAGCGGGAATCAGCACAGATACGCAGTATTTT. Its translation is CASSTAGISTDTQYF.

This clonotype has at least ten counts. The CDR3 region is CSAVEGETQYF. The CDR3 region has the DNA TGCAGTGCCGTTGAAGGGGAGACCCAGTACTTC. V usage is TRBV20-1 and J usage is TRBJ2-5; no definite D call. V was shortened by 6 bases and J by 5 bases, with 10 bases between the two germline ends. Germline values: CDR1 DFQATT, CDR2 SNEGSKA (reference sequence). The CDR3 length is 11 residues.

This clonotype was counted between two and nine times. The chain employs TRBV15 and TRBJ1-2; no clear D. The CDR3 is made up of 16 amino acids. Germline assignment: CDR1 LNHNV and CDR2 YYDKDF (reference sequence). Trimming shortened V by 1 base and J by 0 bases, and 12 bases separated the two germline ends. The CDR3 region is CATSRAGGSPNYGYTF. CDR3 bases: TGTGCCACCAGCAGAGCTGGCGGGAGCCCTAACTATGGCTACACCTTC.

The chain recombines TRBV12-3 or TRBV12-4 with TRBJ2-5; 8 bases match TRBD2. This CDR3 comprises 13 residues. The ends lost 5 bases at V and 4 bases at J; junction bases unmatched: 3. CDR3 region: CASSPTSGETQYF. The CDR3 nucleotides are TGTGCCAGCAGTCCAACTAGCGGAGAGACCCAGTACTTC.

V usage is TRBV19 and J usage is TRBJ2-6; D may be TRBD1 (5 bases). V was clipped by 5 bases and J by 0 bases, with 8 bases between them. The CDR3 extends over 15 amino acids. Germline V gene sequence: CDR1 LNHDA, CDR2 SQIVND (reference sequence). The CDR3 nucleotides read TGTGCCAGTAGTTTCCAGGGCTCTGGGGCCAACGTCCTGACTTTC. The encoded protein is CASSFQGSGANVLTF.

This clonotype was counted a few times. The chain links TRBV10-2 to TRBJ1-1; the D is unclear. V was pared by 0 bases and J by 0 bases, with 14 bases between. Germline V CDR1 and CDR2: WSHSY, SAAADI. This CDR3 comprises 17 residues. The CDR3 DNA reads as TGCGCCAGCAGTGAGTCCCGAAGTAATCACATGAACACTGAAGCTTTCTTT. Translated, it gives CASSESRSNHMNTEAFF.

The chain recombines TRBV6-5 with TRBJ1-1; D might be TRBD1 (5 bases). The V end was cut by 2 bases, the J end by 1 base, with 8 bases between. The CDR3 contains 14 residues. Germline CDR1 is MNHEY and CDR2 is SVGAGI. This chain's CDR3 is CASSYVGGNTEAFF. For the CDR3, the DNA is TGTGCCAGCAGTTACGTGGGGGGGAACACTGAAGCTTTCTTT.

Many counts were recorded for this clonotype. This chain links TRBV27 with TRBJ2-1, with 8 bases lining up with TRBD2. Looked up from germline, CDR1 is MNHEY and CDR2 is SMNVEV (reference sequence). CDR3 length: 19 residues. V gave up 0 bases and J gave up 2 bases; unmatched junction bases: 12. This CDR3 reads CASSLSAPTGGSAYNEQFF. The CDR3 nucleotides read TGTGCCAGCAGTTTATCGGCCCCAACGGGAGGGTCTGCCTACAATGAGCAGTTCTTC.

The table lists this clonotype with many counts. The gene calls are TRBV6-1 and TRBJ2-7; no firm D call. Germline-derived CDR1 and CDR2 are MNHNS and SASEGT. There are 14 residues in the CDR3. The V and J ends lost 2 bases and 2 bases respectively, with 10 bases between them. The chain's CDR3 is CASSEKIGPYEQYF. DNA for the CDR3: TGTGCCAGCAGTGAAAAGATAGGGCCCTACGAGCAGTACTTC.

This clonotype showed up many times. The chain employs TRBV7-8 and TRBJ1-4; D unresolved. Trimming left V 5 bases short and J 2 bases short, with 9 bases between. Looked up from germline, CDR1 is SGHVS and CDR2 is FQNEAQ. The CDR3 runs 14 residues. CDR3 DNA sequence: TGTGCCAGCAGCCCATCGAGGACTAATGAAAAACTGTTTTTT. It specifies CASSPSRTNEKLFF.

This clonotype was counted only a few times. The chain links TRBV6-2 or TRBV6-3 to TRBJ2-5, with 11 bases matching TRBD1. The trim removed 6 bases at V and 5 bases at J, leaving 8 bases unmatched. CDR1 and CDR2 from the germline V gene are MNHEY and SVGEGT. The CDR3 is 15 amino acids. In DNA, the CDR3 is TGTGCCAGCAGCCCACGGACAGGGGGCAAGGAGACCCAGTACTTC. This codes for CASSPRTGGKETQYF.

This clonotype turned up a few times. The genes are TRBV6-6 and TRBJ1-2; D ambiguous. This CDR3 has 13 amino acids. Germline V gene data show CDR1 as MNHNY and CDR2 as SVGAGI (reference sequence). Trimming cost V 5 bases and J 3 bases, with 10 bases left between them. The CDR3 loop reads CASSPDGYYGYTF. CDR3 nucleotide sequence: TGTGCCAGCAGTCCAGACGGTTACTATGGCTACACCTTC.

This clonotype was counted a single time. This chain uses TRBV19 with TRBJ2-1; D perhaps matches TRBD1 (5 bases). The length of the CDR3 is 12 residues. The V gene lost 3 bases and the J gene lost 5 bases, with 5 bases spanning the gap. CDR1 and CDR2 from the germline V gene are LNHDA and SQIVND (reference sequence). The CDR3 sequence: CASSMGHNEQFF. In DNA form, the CDR3 reads TGTGCCAGTAGTATGGGGCACAATGAGCAGTTCTTC.

The genes are TRBV4-1 and TRBJ2-1, with D possibly TRBD2 on 6 matching bases. Germline V gene lookup returns CDR1 MGHRA and CDR2 YSYEKL. Trimming cost V 5 bases and J 5 bases, with 10 bases left between them. The CDR3 totals 13 residues. CDR3 in DNA: TGCGCCAGCAGCTACGGGACTCACAATGAGCAGTTCTTC. Translation gives CASSYGTHNEQFF.

The chain uses TRBV2 and TRBJ2-2, with 8 bases identical to TRBD1. The V gene end was trimmed by 3 bases and the J gene end by 4 bases; junction bases not matched to a gene: 7. The germline gives CDR1 SNHLY, CDR2 FYNNEI. The CDR3 is 16 residues long. This CDR3 reads CASSDYKTGVTGELFF. DNA for the CDR3: TGTGCCAGCAGTGATTATAAGACAGGGGTCACCGGGGAGCTGTTTTTT.

This clonotype was observed many times. The chain couples TRBV29-1 to TRBJ2-7; TRBD2 matches at 8 bases. Germline V CDR1 and CDR2: SQVTM, ANQGSEA. V trimming: 0 bases; J trimming: 6 bases; junction bases outside the gene matches: 7. The CDR3 has 14 residues. The CDR3 spells CSVEDPLRGGEQYF. In DNA form, the CDR3 reads TGCAGCGTTGAAGATCCCCTCCGGGGGGGCGAGCAGTACTTC.